This TCR beta chain appears in the sequencing data of a study of monozygotic twins with inflammatory bowel disease. TCRdb reprocessed the 5' RACE reads, with one entry per CDR3 protein and no DNA. The repertoire table contains about 99,000 distinct CDR3 sequences. This receptor was taken from a human donor with ulcerative colitis or Crohn's disease, or a healthy co-twin of an affected twin (not recorded which). The source material was blood.

CDR3 loop: CASSLERASSYNEQFF. This chain links TRBV6-5 with TRBJ2-1; the TRBD2 assignment by TCRdb is unverifiable without DNA. The CDR3 length is 16 residues. From germline, CDR1 is MNHEY and CDR2 SVGAGI.